Given below is one T cell receptor beta chain in context. The antigen is unknown. This specimen comes from a study of T cell repertoires in cytomegalovirus infection. Study in general: Public TCR beta signatures provided an indication of both CMV infection and a matching HLA type. General study points: The cumulative frequency of public TCR beta families identified carriers of CMV plus the relevant HLA. HLA-C-restricted CMV clonotypes gave the most frequent clonotype in two of eight donors.

Germline V lookup: CDR1 MNHNY, CDR2 SVGAGI (reference sequence). CDR3 size: 12 residues. V was trimmed by 3 bases and J by 6 bases, leaving 6 bases between them. One entry per CDR3 protein results from TCRdb running MiXCR on the reads. The sample lists 400,000 or so distinct CDR3 sequences; about a sixth were seen once. This TCR was sampled from a human donor in good health (CMV status not recorded). Some clones in this sample may be carry-over from other donors' samples. The rearrangement links TRBV6-6 to TRBJ1-5, with a possible D match to TRBD1 (5 bases). The sample taken for sequencing was PBMCs. CDR3 coding DNA: TGTGCCAGCAGTTATCAGGGTCAGCCCCAGCATTTT. Its translation is CASSYQGQPQHF.